Listed below are T cell receptor beta chains from one sample, sequenced in a study of PD-L1 blockade in urothelial cancer. Libraries were prepared by immunoSEQ multiplex PCR; TCRdb keeps only in-frame clonotypes and omits some of them. The profile shows fewer than 80,000 clones, roughly 79% of them singletons. The starting material was PBMCs, obtained around atezolizumab (anti-PD-L1) treatment. These receptors came from a man between 70 and 80 years old with urothelial cancer. Each CDR3 is given with its conserved first and last residue. Each record gives: clone size, V gene, D gene, J gene, CDR3 DNA, CDR3 protein. The D gene is left open where the match is weak. Size tells how often a clone was seen (once, few, many) or the class of an expanded clone, and some rows leave it out.

clone_size: .; v_call: TRBV6-1; d_call: .; j_call: TRBJ1-4; cdr3_nt: TGTGCCAGCAGTGAGAACGGGGGATGGGGTGAAAAACTGTTTTTT; cdr3_aa: CASSENGGWGEKLFF
clone_size: .; v_call: TRBV12-5; d_call: .; j_call: TRBJ2-2; cdr3_nt: TGTGCTAGTGGTCGACAGGGGAGGGCCGGGGAGCTGTTTTTT; cdr3_aa: CASGRQGRAGELFF
clone_size: .; v_call: TRBV29-1; d_call: .; j_call: TRBJ1-2; cdr3_nt: TGCAGCGTTGCGGAGGGCGGCTACACCTTC; cdr3_aa: CSVAEGGYTF
clone_size: .; v_call: TRBV2; d_call: TRBD2; j_call: TRBJ2-3; cdr3_nt: TGTGCCAGGAAACTAGCGGCAAGCACAGATACGCAGTATTTT; cdr3_aa: CARKLAASTDTQYF
clone_size: .; v_call: TRBV30; d_call: .; j_call: TRBJ1-2; cdr3_nt: TGTGCCTGGAGTGACAGGGTCAAGGACACCTTC; cdr3_aa: CAWSDRVKDTF
clone_size: .; v_call: TRBV11-2; d_call: TRBD1; j_call: TRBJ1-3; cdr3_nt: TGTGCCAGCAGCTTAGATATCGGGACAGGCAGTACCATATATTTT; cdr3_aa: CASSLDIGTGSTIYF
clone_size: .; v_call: TRBV7-2; d_call: .; j_call: TRBJ2-1; cdr3_nt: TGTGCCAGCAGCCAATGGGGGGATCGCAATGAGCAGTTCTTC; cdr3_aa: CASSQWGDRNEQFF
clone_size: .; v_call: TRBV19; d_call: TRBD2; j_call: TRBJ2-1; cdr3_nt: TGTGCCAGTAGTATTTGGGGACTAGAGGGGAATGAGCAGTTCTTC; cdr3_aa: CASSIWGLEGNEQFF
clone_size: .; v_call: TRBV6-1; d_call: .; j_call: TRBJ1-3; cdr3_nt: TGTGCCAGTTCGCAGGGGCGAGGTTTCTCCATATATTTT; cdr3_aa: CASSQGRGFSIYF
clone_size: once; v_call: TRBV19; d_call: TRBD2; j_call: TRBJ2-1; cdr3_nt: TGTGCCAGTATTTACACTAGCGGGAGTTACTATGAGCAGTTCTTC; cdr3_aa: CASIYTSGSYYEQFF
clone_size: .; v_call: TRBV2; d_call: TRBD1; j_call: TRBJ1-5; cdr3_nt: TGTGCCAGCGGCGGACAGGGCAATCAGCCCCAGCATTTT; cdr3_aa: CASGGQGNQPQHF
clone_size: .; v_call: TRBV5-1; d_call: .; j_call: TRBJ2-5; cdr3_nt: TGCGCCAGCAGCATACGCGGGACAGATCAAGAGACCCAGTACTTC; cdr3_aa: CASSIRGTDQETQYF
clone_size: .; v_call: TRBV11-3; d_call: TRBD2; j_call: TRBJ2-1; cdr3_nt: TGTGCCAGCAGCGGGGGACTAGCTGAGCAGTTCTTC; cdr3_aa: CASSGGLAEQFF
clone_size: .; v_call: TRBV12-5; d_call: .; j_call: TRBJ2-1; cdr3_nt: TGTGCTAGTGGTTTGGTACTAGATTCTGAGCAGTTCTTC; cdr3_aa: CASGLVLDSEQFF
clone_size: .; v_call: TRBV14; d_call: .; j_call: TRBJ1-2; cdr3_nt: TGTGCCAGCAGCCAAGAGTTGGGGGCCAACTATGGCTACACCTTC; cdr3_aa: CASSQELGANYGYTF
clone_size: few; v_call: TRBV2; d_call: .; j_call: TRBJ1-5; cdr3_nt: TGTGCCAGCAAGGGACTTGGGGGGTCCAGCAATCAGCCCCAGCATTTT; cdr3_aa: CASKGLGGSSNQPQHF
clone_size: .; v_call: TRBV11-3; d_call: .; j_call: TRBJ2-3; cdr3_nt: TGTGCCAGCAGCTTAGGGCTTAGCGGCACAGATACGCAGTATTTT; cdr3_aa: CASSLGLSGTDTQYF
clone_size: .; v_call: TRBV12-5; d_call: .; j_call: TRBJ1-5; cdr3_nt: TGTGCTAGTGGTTTGATACGAAAGGCAGGAAACACATATAGCAATCAGCCCCAGCATTTT; cdr3_aa: CASGLIRKAGNTYSNQPQHF
clone_size: few; v_call: TRBV5-1; d_call: TRBD2; j_call: TRBJ2-7; cdr3_nt: TGCGCCAGCAGCGATAGCGGGAGGCCACTCGACGAGCAGTACTTC; cdr3_aa: CASSDSGRPLDEQYF
clone_size: few; v_call: TRBV19; d_call: TRBD2; j_call: TRBJ2-7; cdr3_nt: TGTGCCACAATCGGACGGACTACTAGCGGGAGTTCCGAGCAGTACTTC; cdr3_aa: CATIGRTTSGSSEQYF
clone_size: .; v_call: TRBV19; d_call: TRBD2; j_call: TRBJ2-1; cdr3_nt: TGTGCCAGTAGTATTATTCTAGCGGGGTACAATGAGCAGTTCTTC; cdr3_aa: CASSIILAGYNEQFF
clone_size: .; v_call: TRBV10-3; d_call: TRBD2; j_call: TRBJ2-1; cdr3_nt: TGTGCCATCAGTGAACTAGCTAGCGGTAGTGAGCAGTTCTTC; cdr3_aa: CAISELASGSEQFF
clone_size: once; v_call: TRBV4-1; d_call: TRBD1; j_call: TRBJ1-2; cdr3_nt: TGCGCCAGCAGCCAAGTGGTTCCGGGACAGGGTTTAGCTAACTATGGCTACACCTTC; cdr3_aa: CASSQVVPGQGLANYGYTF
clone_size: few; v_call: TRBV5-1; d_call: TRBD1; j_call: TRBJ1-1; cdr3_nt: TGCGCCAGCAGCATTACAGGGGGGAGCACTGAAGCTTTCTTT; cdr3_aa: CASSITGGSTEAFF
clone_size: .; v_call: TRBV5-1; d_call: .; j_call: TRBJ1-2; cdr3_nt: TGCGCCAGCGGGGGACAAGGGGCTAACGGCTACACCTTC; cdr3_aa: CASGGQGANGYTF
clone_size: .; v_call: TRBV28; d_call: TRBD1; j_call: TRBJ2-3; cdr3_nt: TGTGCCAGCAGTCCAATAATGGGTAGGGGGCATGACACAGATACGCAGTATTTT; cdr3_aa: CASSPIMGRGHDTDTQYF
clone_size: few; v_call: TRBV5-4; d_call: .; j_call: TRBJ2-1; cdr3_nt: TGTGCCAGCAGCTTGGCTCGACAGTCCGATGAGCAGTTCTTC; cdr3_aa: CASSLARQSDEQFF
clone_size: .; v_call: TRBV5-1; d_call: TRBD1; j_call: TRBJ2-1; cdr3_nt: TGCGCCAGCAGCACCGGACAGGGGAACTCCTACAATGAGCAGTTCTTC; cdr3_aa: CASSTGQGNSYNEQFF
clone_size: .; v_call: TRBV6-1; d_call: TRBD1; j_call: TRBJ1-5; cdr3_nt: TGTGCCAGCAGTGAAGCCGTACAGGGGTTGGGTCAGCCCCAGCATTTT; cdr3_aa: CASSEAVQGLGQPQHF
clone_size: .; v_call: TRBV5-1; d_call: .; j_call: TRBJ2-1; cdr3_nt: TGCGCCAGCAGCGGCGACGCCCGGGGTAATGAGCAGTTCTTC; cdr3_aa: CASSGDARGNEQFF
clone_size: .; v_call: TRBV7-3; d_call: .; j_call: TRBJ1-1; cdr3_nt: TGTGCCAGCAGCTTCTCACCGGGGGCTGAAGCTTTCTTT; cdr3_aa: CASSFSPGAEAFF
clone_size: once; v_call: TRBV5-4; d_call: TRBD1; j_call: TRBJ2-3; cdr3_nt: TGTGCCAGCAGCTTGGACCCCAATACAGGGGGCGCAGATACGCAGTATTTT; cdr3_aa: CASSLDPNTGGADTQYF
clone_size: .; v_call: TRBV18; d_call: .; j_call: TRBJ1-5; cdr3_nt: TGTGCCAGCTCACTAGGAGAGGGAGGCCAGCCCCAGCATTTT; cdr3_aa: CASSLGEGGQPQHF
clone_size: .; v_call: TRBV5-1; d_call: TRBD1; j_call: TRBJ1-6; cdr3_nt: TGCGCCAGCAGCCAGGGGGCAGATTCACCCCTCCACTTT; cdr3_aa: CASSQGADSPLHF
clone_size: .; v_call: TRBV18; d_call: TRBD1; j_call: TRBJ1-1; cdr3_nt: TGTGCCAGCTCTCGGGACAGGGAGATGGGTGAAGCTTTCTTT; cdr3_aa: CASSRDREMGEAFF
clone_size: .; v_call: TRBV6-1; d_call: .; j_call: TRBJ2-5; cdr3_nt: TGTGCCAGCAGCCAGGGGTACCAAGAGACCCAGTACTTC; cdr3_aa: CASSQGYQETQYF
clone_size: .; v_call: TRBV2; d_call: .; j_call: TRBJ2-7; cdr3_nt: TGTGCCAGCAGTGTGGGCAGGGCGACCTACGAGCAGTACTTC; cdr3_aa: CASSVGRATYEQYF